This T cell receptor (beta chain) was retrieved from a study of CD8+ T cells in alopecia areata. cDNA serving as the sequencing template came from extracted, reverse transcribed RNA. Sequencing was performed with immunoSEQ multiplex PCR; in TCRdb, only in-frame clones are kept and a portion is missing. The table lists 130,000 or so clones, roughly 50% of them singletons. V dropped 8 bases and J dropped 1; count of bases not matched to a gene: 6. CDR3 length: 14 amino acids. CDR1 and CDR2 (germline): SNHLY, FYNNEI. The rearrangement links TRBV2 to TRBJ2-3; 7 bases agree with TRBD2. The sequence was collected from a human donor with alopecia areata. Sequences were obtained from NKG2D-low CD8+ T cells sorted from blood. This CDR3 is CASAEGLRTDTQYF. As DNA, the CDR3 is TGTGCCAGCGCCGAGGGACTACGCACAGATACGCAGTATTTT. Full variable domain (rest looked up from reference TRBV2 and TRBJ2-3): EPEVTQTPSHQVTQMGQEVILRCVPISNHLYFYWYRQILGQKVEFLVSFYNNEISEKSEIFDDQFSVERPDGSNFTLKIRSTKLEDSAMYFCASAEGLRTDTQYFGPGTRLTVL.